This T cell receptor (beta chain) is drawn from a study of cytomegalovirus exposure and HLA in healthy donors. Amplification used 60 Vbeta primers and 13 Jbeta primers. Sequencing used immunoSEQ multiplex PCR; TCRdb keeps in-frame clones, though not all of them. The table records about 170,000 clones, about three quarters of them present only once. As for this clone: Its antigen is unknown. One end of the junction does not line up with germline, which may come from a read error.

This CDR3 spans 14 amino acids. The germline CDR1 and CDR2 sequences are PRHDT and FYEKMQ (reference sequence). Overall study results and limits: Across donors, presence/absence analyses took sequencing depth to be roughly uniform.

This sequence was found in a female donor in good health and CMV-seronegative. This chain links TRBV13 with TRBJ1-1; D may be TRBD1 (5 bases). The sequenced sample was PBMCs. In DNA form, the CDR3 reads TGTGCCAGCAGCCTAGGACGGGGGGGAACTGAAGCTTTCTTT. This codes for CASSLGRGGTEAFF.